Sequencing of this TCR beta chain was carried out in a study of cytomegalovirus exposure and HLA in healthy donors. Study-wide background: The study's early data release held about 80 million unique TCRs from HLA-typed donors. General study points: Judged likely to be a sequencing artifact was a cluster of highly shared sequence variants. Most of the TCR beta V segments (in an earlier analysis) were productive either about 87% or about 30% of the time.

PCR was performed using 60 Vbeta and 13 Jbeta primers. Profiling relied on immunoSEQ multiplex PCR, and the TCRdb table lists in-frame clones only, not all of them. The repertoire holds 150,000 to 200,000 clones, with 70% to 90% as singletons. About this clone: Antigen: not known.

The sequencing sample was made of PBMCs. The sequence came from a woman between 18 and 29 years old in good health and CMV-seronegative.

The CDR3 DNA is TGCGCCAGCAGCTTGGCCGCGACAGGATTGGGATCTAATTCACCCCTCCACTTT. Its protein product is CASSLAATGLGSNSPLHF. V usage is TRBV5-1 and J usage is TRBJ1-6, with D possibly matching TRBD1 (6 bases). Germline V gene sequence: CDR1 SGHRS, CDR2 YFSETQ. The length of the CDR3 is 18 residues. V was cut by 0 bases and J by 6 bases, with 19 bases left in between.